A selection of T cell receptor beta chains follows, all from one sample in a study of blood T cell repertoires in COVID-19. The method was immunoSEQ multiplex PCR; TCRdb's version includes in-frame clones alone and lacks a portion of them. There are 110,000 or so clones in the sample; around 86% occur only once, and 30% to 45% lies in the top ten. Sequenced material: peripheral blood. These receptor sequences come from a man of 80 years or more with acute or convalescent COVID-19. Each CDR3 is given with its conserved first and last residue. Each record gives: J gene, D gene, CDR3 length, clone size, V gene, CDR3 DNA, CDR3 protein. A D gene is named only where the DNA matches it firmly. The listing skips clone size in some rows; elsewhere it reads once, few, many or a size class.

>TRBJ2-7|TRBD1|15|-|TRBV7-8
TGTGCCAGCAGCTTACAGACAGGGGAGGCCTACGAGCAGTACTTC
CASSLQTGEAYEQYF
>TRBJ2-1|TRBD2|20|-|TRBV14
TGTGCCAGCAGCCAAGACCTTTCGACGGGACTAGCGGGAGTTTTCAATGAGCAGTTCTTC
CASSQDLSTGLAGVFNEQFF
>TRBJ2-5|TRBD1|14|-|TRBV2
TGTGCCAGCAGTGAGGACAGGAGCACGGAGACCCAGTACTTC
CASSEDRSTETQYF
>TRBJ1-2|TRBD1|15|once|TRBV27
TGTGCCAGCAGTGAGGGGACAGGGGGGTTCTATGGCTACACCTTC
CASSEGTGGFYGYTF
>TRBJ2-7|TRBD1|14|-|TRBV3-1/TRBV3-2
TGTGCCAGCAGCCAAGGGACAGGGGGTAGCGAGCAGTACTTC
CASSQGTGGSEQYF
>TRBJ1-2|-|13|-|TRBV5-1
TGCGCCAGCGCCGGGAACACTATCTATGGCTACACCTTC
CASAGNTIYGYTF
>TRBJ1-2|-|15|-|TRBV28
TGTGCCAGCAGTTTAGGGGGCAGGGCCCTTTGGGGCTACACCTTC
CASSLGGRALWGYTF
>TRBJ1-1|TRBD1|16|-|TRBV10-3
TGTGCCATCAAAATTGGGGCAGGACGGACAGGGAATGAAGCTTTCTTT
CAIKIGAGRTGNEAFF
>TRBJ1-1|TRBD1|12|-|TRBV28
TGTGCCAGCAGTCTAAGACAGGGTACGGCTTTCTTT
CASSLRQGTAFF
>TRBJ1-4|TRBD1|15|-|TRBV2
TGTGCCAGCAGTGGGGCCGGGACAGGGACTGAAAAACTGTTTTTT
CASSGAGTGTEKLFF
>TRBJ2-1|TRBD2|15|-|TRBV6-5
TGTGCCAGCAGTACTAGCGGGACTTCCTACAATGAGCAGTTCTTC
CASSTSGTSYNEQFF
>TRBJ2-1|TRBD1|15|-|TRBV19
TGTGCCAGTGGATCGCCGGGACAGCTCTACAATGAGCAGTTCTTC
CASGSPGQLYNEQFF
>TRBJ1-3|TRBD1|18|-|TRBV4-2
TGTGCCAGCAGCCATCTACGACAGGGGAATCAGGGTGGAAACACCATATATTTT
CASSHLRQGNQGGNTIYF
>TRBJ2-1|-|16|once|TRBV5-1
TGCGCCAGCAGCGGGCTCTCGCGGGGGCCGAACAATGAGCAGTTCTTC
CASSGLSRGPNNEQFF
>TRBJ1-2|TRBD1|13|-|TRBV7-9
TGTGCCAGCAGCTCCGGGACAGCTTATGGCTACACCTTC
CASSSGTAYGYTF
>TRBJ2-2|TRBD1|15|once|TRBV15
TGTGCCACCGACAGGGAAGGTCGGAGGACCGGGGAGCTGTTTTTT
CATDREGRRTGELFF
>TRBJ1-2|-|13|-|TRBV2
TGTGCCAGCATGGGCACAGGGAACTATGGCTACACCTTC
CASMGTGNYGYTF
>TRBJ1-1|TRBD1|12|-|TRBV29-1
TGCAGCGTGGGACAGAGGAACACTGAAGCTTTCTTT
CSVGQRNTEAFF
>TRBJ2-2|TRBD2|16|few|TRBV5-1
TGCGCCAGCAGCGGGGGACTAGCGGGAGTACCCGGGGAGCTGTTTTTT
CASSGGLAGVPGELFF
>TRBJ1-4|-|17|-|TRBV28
TGTGCCAGCAGCCTCAAATCTGCCGGGACACCCATTGAAAAACTGTTTTTT
CASSLKSAGTPIEKLFF
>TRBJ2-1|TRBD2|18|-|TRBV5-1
TGCGCCAGCAGCTTGGAAAGCGGGAGGGCCACCTCCTACAATGAGCAGTTCTTC
CASSLESGRATSYNEQFF
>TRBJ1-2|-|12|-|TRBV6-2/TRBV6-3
TGTGCCAGCAGTTACGCGGGGTATGGCTACACCTTC
CASSYAGYGYTF
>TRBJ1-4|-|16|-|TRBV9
TGTGCCAGCAGCGTAGCTACCGGTAACCCGAATGAAAAACTGTTTTTT
CASSVATGNPNEKLFF
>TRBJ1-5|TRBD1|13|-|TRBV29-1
TGCAGCATAGGACAGGGCCGAAATCAGCCCCAGCATTTT
CSIGQGRNQPQHF
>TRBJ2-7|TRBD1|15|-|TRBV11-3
TGTGCCAGCAGCTATAGGACAGGGAGCCCCGGCGAGCAGTACTTC
CASSYRTGSPGEQYF
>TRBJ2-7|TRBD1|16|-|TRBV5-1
TGCGCCAGCAGCTTCGTCGCGACAGGGCTTAAGAACGAGCAGTACTTC
CASSFVATGLKNEQYF
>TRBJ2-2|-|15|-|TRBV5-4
TGTGCCAGCAGCCCCGGAGGGATAGGCACCGGGGAGCTGTTTTTT
CASSPGGIGTGELFF
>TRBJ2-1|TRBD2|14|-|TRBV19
TGTGCCAGTAGTACTAGCGGGAGGGTGAATGAGCAGTTCTTC
CASSTSGRVNEQFF